The table lists the clone carrying this TCR beta chain with a count of one. Its antigen is not known. Other DNA sequences in the same sample also yield this CDR3. People who had autoimmune disease history or systemic immunosuppression were excluded. Method: immunoSEQ multiplex PCR; TCRdb's copy keeps in-frame clones and lacks some. The data hold approximately 10,000 clones, with roughly 80% observed a single time. The entry originates in a study of OX40 agonist ivuxolimab in advanced cancers. Study-wide context: Patients with hepatocellular carcinoma, melanoma, renal cell or head and neck cancer made up the dose-escalation patients. Enrollees could have had prior anti-PD-1, anti-PD-L1 or anti-CTLA-4 therapy, which around 40% had received.

The CDR3 consists of 12 residues. V was pared by 9 bases and J by 6 bases, with 12 bases between. From germline, CDR1 is LNHDA and CDR2 SQIVND (reference sequence). Study-wide results and limits: Patients who responded partially at 0.1-3.0 mg/kg showed clonal expansion ranking among the lowest.

This clonotype was obtained from an adult with an advanced solid tumor such as melanoma, head and neck, liver or kidney cancer. The sample was CD4+ or CD8+ T cells sorted from blood, taken in a trial of the OX40 agonist ivuxolimab. V usage is TRBV19 and J usage is TRBJ2-1; D is unresolved. CDR3 loop: CASRLGPNEQFF. For the CDR3, the DNA is TGTGCCAGCCGGCTAGGGCCCAATGAGCAGTTCTTC.